Below are 10 T cell receptor beta chains sequenced from a single sample in a study of blood T cell repertoires in COVID-19. Only in-frame clones appear in the TCRdb table, and some are missing; sequencing was by immunoSEQ multiplex PCR. The sample has hundreds of thousands of clones; 83% are singletons. The sample comprised PBMCs or T cells enriched from blood (not recorded which). Receptor source: a woman between 45 and 60 years old who had been exposed to COVID-19.

This clone was observed once. V and J are TRBV12-3 or TRBV12-4 and TRBJ2-5; D is ambiguous. This CDR3 has 13 amino acids. V lost 1 base and J 7 bases, leaving 10 bases between the germline ends. CDR3 residues: CASSLGLGVTQYF. The CDR3 DNA sequence: TGTGCCAGCAGTTTAGGGCTAGGAGTGACCCAGTACTTC.

The V gene is TRBV4-1, the J gene TRBJ1-6; TRBD1 aligns across 7 bases. V shed 1 base, J shed 6 bases, and the junction held 3 bases outside the gene matches. CDR1 is MGHRA, CDR2 YSYEKL, per germline. The CDR3 is 15 amino acids. The CDR3 coding sequence is TGCGCCAGCAGCCAAGCGCGACAGGGTAATTCACCCCTCCACTTT. Its protein is CASSQARQGNSPLHF.

This clone has a single count. The chain combines TRBV19 with TRBJ2-5; 7 positions match TRBD2. CDR3 length: 14 residues. With V trimmed by 4 bases and J by 5 bases, 7 bases remained unmatched. Looked up from germline, CDR1 is LNHDA and CDR2 is SQIVND (reference sequence). The CDR3 spells CASSSGGGLETQYF. The DNA of the CDR3 is TGTGCCAGTAGTAGCGGGGGAGGTTTGGAGACCCAGTACTTC.

The chain combines TRBV7-2 with TRBJ2-4; 8 bases fit TRBD1. Per germline, CDR1 SGHTA and CDR2 FQGNSA. The CDR3 length is 16 residues. V was pared by 4 bases and J by 2 bases, with 7 bases of the junction left unmatched. CDR3 residues: CASSSGGAESKNIQYF. The CDR3 bases are TGTGCCAGCAGCTCAGGGGGCGCCGAATCCAAAAACATTCAGTACTTC. Supplemented by reference TRBV7-2 and TRBJ2-4, the full variable domain reads GAGVSQSPSNKVTEKGKDVELRCDPISGHTALYWYRQSLGQGLEFLIYFQGNSAPDKSGLPSDRFSAERTGGSVSTLTIQRTQQEDSAVYLCASSSGGAESKNIQYFGAGTRLSVL.

This clone was picked up one time. V gene TRBV19 combines with J gene TRBJ1-2; 11 nucleotides match TRBD1. The CDR3 is 15 amino acids. In germline, CDR1 is LNHDA, CDR2 SQIVND (reference sequence). J was trimmed by 4 bases and V by 5 bases; bases with no gene match: 6. This CDR3 reads CASSSPDRGLYGYTF. The DNA for the CDR3 is TGTGCCAGTAGTTCCCCGGACAGGGGGCTCTATGGCTACACCTTC.

In its sample, this clone was seen once. The rearrangement links TRBV2 to TRBJ2-1, with TRBD1 matching 7 bases. The CDR3 runs 17 residues. In germline, CDR1 is SNHLY, CDR2 FYNNEI. J gave up 4 bases and V 6 bases, and 15 bases lay outside the gene matches. The CDR3 is CASSGQPPGQSYNEQFF. In DNA, the CDR3 is TGTGCCAGCAGCGGACAACCCCCGGGACAGTCGTACAATGAGCAGTTCTTC.

This chain uses TRBV9 with TRBJ2-7; weak D call: TRBD2 (6 bases). Germline CDR1 reads SGDLS; CDR2 reads YYNGEE. The CDR3 spans 13 residues. V shed 0 bases and J shed 4 bases, with 8 bases lying between them. The CDR3 region is CASSVAGEYEQYF. For the CDR3, the DNA is TGTGCCAGCAGCGTAGCGGGGGAATACGAGCAGTACTTC. Full variable domain (rest looked up from reference TRBV9 and TRBJ2-7): DSGVTQTPKHLITATGQRVTLRCSPRSGDLSVYWYQQSLDQGLQFLIQYYNGEERAKGNILERFSAQQFPDLHSELNLSSLELGDSALYFCASSVAGEYEQYFGPGTRLTVT.

The V and J genes are TRBV3-1 (or the pseudogene TRBV3-2) and TRBJ1-4; 9 nucleotides align to TRBD1. The CDR3 loop spans 17 amino acids. Germline V CDR1 and CDR2: LGHDT, YNNKEL (reference sequence). V dropped 4 bases and J dropped 0; count of bases not matched to a gene: 6. The CDR3: CASSLYRGRATNEKLFF. The DNA for the CDR3 is TGTGCCAGCAGCCTATACAGGGGGCGCGCAACTAATGAAAAACTGTTTTTT.

The chain carries TRBV19 and TRBJ1-2; D not certain. The germline V and J ends were trimmed by 3 bases and 8 bases, with 13 bases remaining between them. The CDR3 consists of 13 residues. Germline V CDR1 and CDR2: LNHDA, SQIVND (reference sequence). The CDR3 nucleotides read TGTGCCAGTAGTATCTCCGAAACGGGGGGCTACACCTTC. Its translation: CASSISETGGYTF.

The V call is TRBV9, the J call TRBJ1-1; unclear D gene. There are 17 residues in the CDR3. The germline V and J ends were trimmed by 0 bases and 1 base, with 16 bases remaining between them. The germline CDR1 and CDR2 sequences are SGDLS and YYNGEE. The CDR3 here is CASSVAGPGGKNTEAFF. The CDR3 nucleotides are TGTGCCAGCAGCGTAGCTGGGCCGGGCGGGAAGAACACTGAAGCTTTCTTT.